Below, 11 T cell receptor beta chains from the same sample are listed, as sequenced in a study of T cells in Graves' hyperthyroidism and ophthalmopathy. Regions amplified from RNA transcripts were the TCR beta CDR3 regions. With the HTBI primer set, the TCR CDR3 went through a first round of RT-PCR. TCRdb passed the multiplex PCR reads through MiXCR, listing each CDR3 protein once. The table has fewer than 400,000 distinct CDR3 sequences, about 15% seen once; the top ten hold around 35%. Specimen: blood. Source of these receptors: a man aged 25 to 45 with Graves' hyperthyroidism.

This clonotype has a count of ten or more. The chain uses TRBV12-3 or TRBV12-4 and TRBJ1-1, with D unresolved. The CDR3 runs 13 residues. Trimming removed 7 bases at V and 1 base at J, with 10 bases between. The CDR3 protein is CASKLGGNTEAFF. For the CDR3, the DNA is TGTGCCAGCAAACTCGGAGGGAACACTGAAGCTTTCTTT.

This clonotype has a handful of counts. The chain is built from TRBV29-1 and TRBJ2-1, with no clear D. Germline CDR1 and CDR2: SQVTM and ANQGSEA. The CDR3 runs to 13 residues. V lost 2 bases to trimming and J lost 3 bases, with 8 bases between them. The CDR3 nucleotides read TGCAGCGTTGAATGGGTATTCTACAATGAGCAGTTCTTC. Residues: CSVEWVFYNEQFF.

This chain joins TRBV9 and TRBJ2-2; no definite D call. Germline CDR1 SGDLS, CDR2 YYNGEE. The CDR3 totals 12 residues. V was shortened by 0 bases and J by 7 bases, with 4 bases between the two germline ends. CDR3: CASSVVDGELFF. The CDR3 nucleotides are TGTGCCAGCAGCGTAGTGGACGGGGAGCTGTTTTTT.

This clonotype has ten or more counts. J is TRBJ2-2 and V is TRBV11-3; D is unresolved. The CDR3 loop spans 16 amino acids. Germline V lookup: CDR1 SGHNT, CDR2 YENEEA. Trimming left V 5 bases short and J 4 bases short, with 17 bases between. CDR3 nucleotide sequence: TGTGCCAGCAGCCGCCATGGGTCAGTTGGCACCGGGGAGCTGTTTTTT. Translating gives CASSRHGSVGTGELFF.

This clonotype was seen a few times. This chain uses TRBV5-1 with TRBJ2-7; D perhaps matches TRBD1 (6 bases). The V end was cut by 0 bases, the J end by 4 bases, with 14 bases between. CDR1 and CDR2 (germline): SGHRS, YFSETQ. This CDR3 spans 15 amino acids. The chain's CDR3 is CASSLGQGIRYEQYF. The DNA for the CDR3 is TGCGCCAGCAGCTTGGGTCAGGGGATTCGGTACGAGCAGTACTTC.

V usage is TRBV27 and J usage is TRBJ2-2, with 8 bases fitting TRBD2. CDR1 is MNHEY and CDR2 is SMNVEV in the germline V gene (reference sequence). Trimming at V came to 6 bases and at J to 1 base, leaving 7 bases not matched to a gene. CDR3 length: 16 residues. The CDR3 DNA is TGTGCCAGCAGCCGGTGGCTAGCGGGGAACACCGGGGAGCTGTTTTTT. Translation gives CASSRWLAGNTGELFF.

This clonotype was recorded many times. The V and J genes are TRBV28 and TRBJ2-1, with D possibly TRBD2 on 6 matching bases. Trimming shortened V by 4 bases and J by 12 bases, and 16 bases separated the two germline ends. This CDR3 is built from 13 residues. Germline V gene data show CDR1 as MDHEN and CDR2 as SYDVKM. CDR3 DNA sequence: TGTGCCAGCAGTTCCGGGGGTTTACTCGGGCAGTTCTTC. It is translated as CASSSGGLLGQFF.

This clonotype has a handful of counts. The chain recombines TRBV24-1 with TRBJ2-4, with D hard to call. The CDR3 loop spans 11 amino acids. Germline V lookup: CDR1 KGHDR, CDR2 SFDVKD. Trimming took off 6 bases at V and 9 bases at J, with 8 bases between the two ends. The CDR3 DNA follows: TGTGCCACCAGTTCCTCGGGCATTCAGTACTTC. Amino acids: CATSSSGIQYF.

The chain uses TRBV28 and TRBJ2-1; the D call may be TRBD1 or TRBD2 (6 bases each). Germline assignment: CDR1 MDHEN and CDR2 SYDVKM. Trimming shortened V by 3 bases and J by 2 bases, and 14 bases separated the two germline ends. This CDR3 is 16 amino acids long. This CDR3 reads CASSFRRGDTYNEQFF. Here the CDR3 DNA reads TGTGCCAGCAGTTTTAGGAGGGGGGACACCTACAATGAGCAGTTCTTC.

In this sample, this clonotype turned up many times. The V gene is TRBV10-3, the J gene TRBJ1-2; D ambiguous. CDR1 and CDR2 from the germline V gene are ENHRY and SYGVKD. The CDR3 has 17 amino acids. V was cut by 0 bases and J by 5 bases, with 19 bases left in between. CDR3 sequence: CAISESIVRVDLYGYTF. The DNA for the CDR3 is TGTGCCATCAGTGAGTCGATTGTCCGGGTGGACCTTTATGGCTACACCTTC.

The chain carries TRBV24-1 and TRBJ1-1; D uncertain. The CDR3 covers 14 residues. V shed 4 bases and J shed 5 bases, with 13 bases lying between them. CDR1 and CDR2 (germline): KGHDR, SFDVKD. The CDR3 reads CATSDPAVRTEAFF. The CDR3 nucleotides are TGTGCCACCAGTGACCCGGCGGTGAGGACTGAAGCTTTCTTT.